A single sample gave rise to the 3 T cell receptor beta chains below, sequenced in a study of blood T cell repertoires in COVID-19. Some clones are missing from TCRdb's copy, which holds only in-frame ones; the method was immunoSEQ multiplex PCR. In the table there are roughly 160,000 clones, more than 75% of which are singletons. The specimen was peripheral blood. Source of these receptors: a man between 18 and 29 years old with COVID-19, enrolled during active disease.

This clone has just one count. J is TRBJ1-5 and V is TRBV25-1; weak D call: TRBD1 (6 bases). The CDR3 is 13 residues long. From germline, CDR1 is MGHDK and CDR2 SYGVNS. V was clipped by 3 bases and J by 7 bases, with 10 bases between them. CDR3 in DNA: TGTGCCAGCAGTGATATCAGGGGACAGCCCCAGCATTTT. Protein: CASSDIRGQPQHF.

This chain uses TRBV6-2 or TRBV6-3 with TRBJ2-1; 8 bases are a match to TRBD2. J was trimmed by 7 bases and V by 7 bases; bases with no gene match: 12. Germline V gene data show CDR1 as MNHEY and CDR2 as SVGEGT. CDR3 size: 15 residues. CDR3 residues: CASTPTPGGWNEQFF. CDR3 in DNA: TGTGCCAGCACCCCAACACCGGGGGGGTGGAATGAGCAGTTCTTC.

The gene calls are TRBV28 and TRBJ1-2; 8 bases fit TRBD1. Germline V CDR1 and CDR2: MDHEN, SYDVKM. The V and J ends lost 5 bases and 0 bases, in that order; junction bases with no gene match: 2. This CDR3 spans 14 amino acids. The CDR3 protein is CASSTDRANYGYTF. CDR3 DNA sequence: TGTGCCAGCAGTACGGACAGGGCTAACTATGGCTACACCTTC.